This TCR beta chain was captured by sequencing in a study of cytomegalovirus exposure and HLA in healthy donors (dated by TCRdb to about 2017). Study-level background: In an earlier analysis of approximately 640 of the donors, roughly 300 Gb of sequence data and roughly 100 million unique TCR beta sequences from about 179 million T cells were reported. Typing coverage differed by locus: A, B, C, DRB1 and DQB1 were typed in roughly 629-640 donors, DQA1 in about 560, DPA1 in nearly 610, and DPB1 in roughly 450. The genetic ancestry cluster associated with self-reported Caucasian donors included 81% of the approximately 400 genotyped donors. In an earlier analysis of several hundred of the donors, high-throughput TCR beta sequencing was used to judge whether each TCR beta V gene segment behaved as functional or pseudogenic. Both class I and class II loci were covered by HLA typing, at four-digit resolution. Alongside the repertoire data, information on donor age, sex, ethnicity and CMV serostatus was compiled. Along with the approximately 600-subject first cohort, a separate validation cohort of over 90 different subjects was used. A later analysis re-examined previously published TCR beta repertoires from more than 600 donors and added high-resolution HLA genotyping to investigate patterns of TCR occurrence. High-throughput TCR immunosequencing, statistical association of individual TCRs with disease status, and machine learning were combined to predict cytomegalovirus infection status. Rather than using new phenotypic data, the later analysis identified candidate immune exposures from TCR beta sequences and from how often those sequences occurred across donors. All discovery cohort repertoires had been generated using a single sequencing platform. Roughly 290 gigabases of sequencing data and around 85 million unique TCR sequences made up an early release that covered several hundred HLA-typed donors. The study was designed to test whether signatures of past pathogen exposure could be identified by cataloging public T cell receptors. In a later genetic analysis, genome-wide SNP genotypes for about 65% of the roughly 700 donors were used, and that subset was treated as a discovery cohort. A handful of DR-DQ haplotypes were treated as single units for association and clustering because of strong linkage in the cohort. The study profiled the T cell repertoires of about 720 subjects by immunosequencing and related them to cytomegalovirus serostatus. Across approximately 420 genotyped donors of the cohort, an average of roughly 250,000 unique TCR beta nucleotide sequences per donor were sequenced, and around 19% of those sequences were non-productive. The investigation overall reported the following: An association between a missense DCLRE1C variant and V-gene and J-gene trimming of TCR beta chains was found in a later genetic analysis and replicated in an independent cohort. In the study, approximately 150 TCR beta chains were listed as associated with cytomegalovirus. The cohort was sequenced for TCR beta chains only, and without alpha or paired-chain data the features that could be detected were limited. Correlated functional status among segregating V segments might be attributable to linkage disequilibrium, but an unknown experimental factor could not be ruled out. A further reported finding was that TCR beta sequences accurately predicted the HLA-A and HLA-B alleles for most subjects in the first cohort. Most TCR sequences were seen in very few donors, while some public TCRs were found in many individuals. In a later analysis, HLA-associated TCR beta chains were found to be more clonally expanded and to have lower generation probabilities than equally common non-associated chains. Because HLA typing was missing for some donors at each locus, association tests included only the typed subset. In a later analysis, some 18,000 TCR beta sequences were associated with specific HLA alleles at a false discovery rate of 0.05. In a later analysis, several top co-occurrence clusters were reported to appear linked to parvovirus B19, influenza, CMV and Epstein-Barr virus. A later analysis found that TCR association rates varied across HLA loci, with DRB1 alleles showing the most associated TCRs and HLA-C alleles the fewest. A group of highly shared sequence variants was considered likely to be a technical artifact of the sequencing pipeline. Cytomegalovirus status was reported to be diagnosed by the classifier with high specificity and sensitivity in both the original and validation cohorts. Assigning TCR associations to individual alleles was difficult when HLA alleles, especially DR and DQ, strongly co-occurred. The only immune exposure information available for the cohort was CMV serostatus. Because the 87-base-pair reads could not distinguish some IMGT-functional V segments, including TRBV6-2 and TRBV6-3, those segments were excluded. The presence/absence analyses assumed that sequencing depth was roughly uniform across donors, and that assumption may not be true. A later genetic analysis reported fewer N-insertions in productive TCRs among donors in an Asian-associated ancestry cluster than the approximately 700-donor mean. An earlier analysis of 587 of the donors showed that most TCR beta V segments appeared in productive rearrangements either about 87% or about 30% of the time, which broadly matched IMGT annotations. In a later analysis, most CMV-associated TCR beta chains were found to appear HLA-restricted, with HLA associations seemingly driven largely by CMV exposure. A few of the identified cytomegalovirus-associated TCR beta chains were confirmed in vitro to be specific for cytomegalovirus antigens. About 15 rarely observed V segments, including chromosome 9 orphons, were excluded from the earlier analysis of a few hundred of the donors because counts were too low. The authors suggested that the approach could potentially be extended to other disease states and immunological phenotypes.

In total, approximately 610 healthy bone marrow donors made up the cohort. At the time of sampling, every cohort member was nominally healthy, though immune exposures that went unrecorded were likely present. The donor was CMV seronegative and belonged to the group of around 350 seronegative cohort members. A peripheral blood sample was collected from each donor, and TCR beta sequencing was performed on peripheral blood mononuclear cells. Genomic DNA was extracted from the blood cell samples with the Qiagen DNeasy Blood Extraction Kit. The germline V gene encodes CDR1 SGHNT and CDR2 YYREEE (reference sequence). Measured from the cysteine to the phenylalanine, the CDR3 is 16 residues long. The read is trimmed to its CDR3 DNA, 48 bases read in frame from base 1. Relative to germline, V is 2 bases shorter and J is 5 bases shorter, with 17 bases between their ends. Turning to this clone: Its antigen is unknown. No per-base quality is available; no much larger clone lies one base away.

Receptors were amplified or captured by the immunoSEQ multiplex PCR assay. A mixture of 60 forward primers for TCR Vbeta segments and 13 reverse primers for TCR Jbeta segments was used in the multiplex PCR. Amplification of the CDR3 region of rearranged TCR beta genes was performed with a multiplex PCR assay on genomic DNA. On the Illumina HiSeq System, the amplified TCR beta libraries were sequenced as 87-base-pair reads. In the original analysis: In a later analysis, roughly 80 million unique TCR beta chains were counted across the roughly 670 repertoires, and about 10 million of these chains were shared by at least two donors. To remove PCR and sequencing errors, raw reads were error-corrected and collapsed into unique sequences using a nearest-neighbor algorithm that merged closely related sequences. V, D and J gene segments were assigned by aligning CDR3 sequences to IMGT reference sequences. For a sequence to be retained, a match of at least six nucleotides to both a V gene segment and a J gene segment was required. Rearrangements were called productive when the CDR3 lacked stop codons and stayed in frame with V and J; all others were non-productive. CDR3 was defined according to IMGT convention as the region running from the second conserved V-encoded cysteine to the conserved J-encoded phenylalanine. The earlier analysis of about 610 of the donors excluded sequences that lacked an unambiguous match to a single V gene segment. An earlier analysis of several hundred of the donors called V segments functional above 56.7% productive rearrangements and segregating when the between-donor standard deviation exceeded 5%. A statistical classification framework was developed to diagnose cytomegalovirus status using the catalog of TCR beta chain sequences. V and J gene assignment, in a later analysis, came from comparing TCR nucleotide sequences with IMGT/GENE-DB human TR gene sequences. In a later analysis, CDR3 sequences and most-parsimonious VDJ recombination scenarios were assigned using the TCRdist pipeline. A later analysis defined each TCR beta chain by its CDR3 amino acid sequence plus V-gene family, and excluded reads lacking a unique V-gene family. To address suspected cross-contamination and a sequencing artifact, a later analysis removed around 590 highly shared, low-generation-probability nucleotide sequences. In a later analysis, a clonal expansion index for each public chain was calculated from normalized within-repertoire ranks of inferred template counts. Generation probabilities in a later analysis came from a VDJ recombination model fitted to out-of-frame rearrangements, and those results were checked against IGoR. A later analysis scored TCR-TCR, TCR-HLA and TCR-CMV co-occurrence with hypergeometric tests, applying a repertoire-size bias correction to TCR pairs. To estimate false discovery rates, a later analysis permuted the HLA or CMV assignments 20 times. In a later analysis, co-occurring TCRs were grouped using DBSCAN, with TCRdist sequence similarity added in when clustering inside HLA-allele-positive subsets. For co-occurrence clustering, repertoires with fewer than 30,000 or more than 120,000 public chains were excluded, along with roughly five repertoires with anomalous nucleotide sharing. In TCRdb, the immuneACCESS table is reduced to in-frame sequences with V and J assigned. These tables do not hold every clone; where another copy was compared, an unresolved V gene accounts for under half, and the others remain unexplained. V and J calls and clone size are copied from that table; D and trimming were computed from the DNA. The sample data list some 62,000 clones, and approximately 89% of these were observed just once. The ten biggest clones cover more than 1.4% of the sample.

This TCR came from a man between 18 and 35 years old in good health and CMV-seronegative. Sequenced: PBMCs. The chain was built from TRBV5-4 and TRBJ2-1; tentative D gene TRBD2, with 6 bases matching. The CDR3: CASSLNSGLLNNEQFF. At the DNA level, the sequence is TGTGCCAGCAGCTTAAATTCGGGACTCCTGAACAATGAGCAGTTCTTC. Full variable domain (CDR3 extended with the reference TRBV5-4 and TRBJ2-1 proteins): ETGVTQSPTHLIKTRGQQVTLRCSSQSGHNTVSWYQQALGQGPQFIFQYYREEENGRGNFPPRFSGLQFPNYSSELNVNALELDDSALYLCASSLNSGLLNNEQFFGPGTRLTVL.